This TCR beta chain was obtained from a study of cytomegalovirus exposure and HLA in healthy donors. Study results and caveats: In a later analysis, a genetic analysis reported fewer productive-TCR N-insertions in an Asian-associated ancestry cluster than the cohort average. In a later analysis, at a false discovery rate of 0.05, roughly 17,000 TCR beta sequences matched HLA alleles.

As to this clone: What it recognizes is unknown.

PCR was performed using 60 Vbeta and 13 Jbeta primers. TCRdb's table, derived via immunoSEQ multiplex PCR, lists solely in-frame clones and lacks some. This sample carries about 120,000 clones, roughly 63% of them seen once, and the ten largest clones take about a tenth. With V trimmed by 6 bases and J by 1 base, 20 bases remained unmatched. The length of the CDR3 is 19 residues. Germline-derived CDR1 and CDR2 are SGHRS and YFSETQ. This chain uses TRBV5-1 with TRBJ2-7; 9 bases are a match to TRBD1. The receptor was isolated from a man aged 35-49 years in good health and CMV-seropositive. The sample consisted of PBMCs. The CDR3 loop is CASTLPSTPGQGNSYEQYF. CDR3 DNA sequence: TGCGCCAGCACACTTCCGAGCACTCCGGGACAGGGTAATTCCTACGAGCAGTACTTC.